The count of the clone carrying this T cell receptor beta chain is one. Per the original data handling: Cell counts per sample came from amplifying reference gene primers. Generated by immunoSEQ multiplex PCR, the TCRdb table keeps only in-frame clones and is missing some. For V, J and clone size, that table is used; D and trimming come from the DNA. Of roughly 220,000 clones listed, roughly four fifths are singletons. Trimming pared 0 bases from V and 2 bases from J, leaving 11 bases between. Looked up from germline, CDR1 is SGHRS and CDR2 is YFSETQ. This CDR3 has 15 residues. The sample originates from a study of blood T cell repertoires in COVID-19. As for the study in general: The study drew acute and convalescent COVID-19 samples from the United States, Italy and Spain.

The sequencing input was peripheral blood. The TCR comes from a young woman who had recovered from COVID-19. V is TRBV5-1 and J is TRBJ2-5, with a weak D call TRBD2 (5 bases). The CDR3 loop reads CASSLGRGRQETQYF. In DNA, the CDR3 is TGCGCCAGCAGCTTGGGTCGGGGAAGGCAAGAGACCCAGTACTTC.